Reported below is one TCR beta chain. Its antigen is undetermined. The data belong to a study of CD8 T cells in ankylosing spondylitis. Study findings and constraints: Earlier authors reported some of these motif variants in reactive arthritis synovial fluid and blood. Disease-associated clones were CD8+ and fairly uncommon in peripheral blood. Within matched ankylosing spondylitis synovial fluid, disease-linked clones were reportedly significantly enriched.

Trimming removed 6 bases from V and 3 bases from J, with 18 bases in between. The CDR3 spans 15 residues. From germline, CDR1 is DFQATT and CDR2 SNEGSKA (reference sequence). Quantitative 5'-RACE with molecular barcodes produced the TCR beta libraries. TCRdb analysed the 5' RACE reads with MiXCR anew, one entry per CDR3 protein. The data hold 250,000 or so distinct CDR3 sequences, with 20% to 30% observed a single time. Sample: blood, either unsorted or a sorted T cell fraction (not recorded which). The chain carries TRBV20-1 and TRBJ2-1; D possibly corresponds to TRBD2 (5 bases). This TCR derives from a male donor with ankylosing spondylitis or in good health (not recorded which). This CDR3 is CSARRMSADYNEQFF. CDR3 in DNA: TGCAGTGCCCGGAGGATGTCAGCCGACTACAATGAGCAGTTCTTC.